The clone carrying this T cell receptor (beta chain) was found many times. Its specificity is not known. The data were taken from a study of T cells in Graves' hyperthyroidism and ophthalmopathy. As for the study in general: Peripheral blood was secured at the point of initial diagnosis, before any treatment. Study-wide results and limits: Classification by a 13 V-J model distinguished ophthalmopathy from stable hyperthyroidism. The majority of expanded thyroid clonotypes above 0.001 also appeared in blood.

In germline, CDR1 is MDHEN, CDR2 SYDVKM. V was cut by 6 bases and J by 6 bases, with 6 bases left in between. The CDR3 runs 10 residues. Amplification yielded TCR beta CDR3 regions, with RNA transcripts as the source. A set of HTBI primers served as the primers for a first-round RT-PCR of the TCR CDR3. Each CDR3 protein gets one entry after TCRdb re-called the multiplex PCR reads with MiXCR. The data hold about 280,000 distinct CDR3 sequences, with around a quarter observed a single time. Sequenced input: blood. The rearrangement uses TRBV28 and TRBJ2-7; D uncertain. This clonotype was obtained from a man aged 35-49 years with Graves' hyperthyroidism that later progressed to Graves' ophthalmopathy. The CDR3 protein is CASRSGEQYF. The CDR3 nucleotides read TGTGCCAGCAGGTCCGGCGAGCAGTACTTC.